The T cell receptor beta chain under discussion was sequenced for a study of T cell responses to AZD1222 COVID-19 vaccine. The study, taken as a whole, reports: Spike-specific TCR breadth and depth grew following two AZD1222 doses. Only a handful of individuals given AZD1222 were seropositive at baseline.

In the case of this clone: Its antigen is not identified.

The table came from immunoSEQ multiplex PCR; TCRdb's copy has only in-frame clones and leaves some out. The sample holds some 130,000 clones, roughly 84% seen once. V was pared by 2 bases and J by 8 bases, with 12 bases of the junction left unmatched. The CDR3 totals 16 residues. The germline V gene encodes CDR1 SGHNT and CDR2 YYREEE (reference sequence). This specimen consisted of peripheral blood, obtained on day 0 of AZD1222 vaccination. The clonotype originates from an adult in good health. V and J are TRBV5-4 and TRBJ2-1; 8 bases fit TRBD2. Here the CDR3 reads CASSFPGGGLGDEQFF. CDR3 sequence (DNA): TGTGCCAGCAGCTTCCCTGGCGGGGGGCTAGGGGATGAGCAGTTCTTC.